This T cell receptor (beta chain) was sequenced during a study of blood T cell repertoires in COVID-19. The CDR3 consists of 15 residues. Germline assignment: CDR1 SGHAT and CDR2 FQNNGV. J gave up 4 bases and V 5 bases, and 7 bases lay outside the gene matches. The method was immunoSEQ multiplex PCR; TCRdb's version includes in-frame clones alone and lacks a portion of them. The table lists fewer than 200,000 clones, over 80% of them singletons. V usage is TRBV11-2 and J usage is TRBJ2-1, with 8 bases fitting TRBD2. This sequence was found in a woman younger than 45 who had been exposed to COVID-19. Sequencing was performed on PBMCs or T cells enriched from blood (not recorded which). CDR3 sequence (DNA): TGTGCCAGCAGCCCAGCGGGGGCCCGATACAATGAGCAGTTCTTC. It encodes CASSPAGARYNEQFF.